This T cell receptor beta chain comes out of a study of CXCR3-negative and CXCR3-positive naive CD8 T cells. Findings and limits, study-wide: Both naive subsets had comparably high diversity; memory CD8+ cells much lower. The study found CXCR3 expression partially decreased after cryopreservation and ran most assays on fresh PBMCs.

The CDR3 is made up of 14 amino acids. The germline CDR1 and CDR2 sequences are MRHNA and SNTAGT. UMI-tagged TRB cDNA libraries were built via 5' RACE. TCRdb re-called the 5' RACE reads; one entry per CDR3 protein, DNA not given. The sample table includes 30,000 to 40,000 distinct CDR3 sequences. Comments on this clonotype: Its target is not known.

Source material: memory CD8+ T cells from blood. This chain connects TRBV6-4 to TRBJ2-2; TCRdb selects TRBD2, and the lack of DNA leaves this call unchecked. This receptor was obtained from a human donor in good health. Some clones in this sample may be carry-over from other donors' samples. The CDR3 sequence: CASSDGGDTGELFF.